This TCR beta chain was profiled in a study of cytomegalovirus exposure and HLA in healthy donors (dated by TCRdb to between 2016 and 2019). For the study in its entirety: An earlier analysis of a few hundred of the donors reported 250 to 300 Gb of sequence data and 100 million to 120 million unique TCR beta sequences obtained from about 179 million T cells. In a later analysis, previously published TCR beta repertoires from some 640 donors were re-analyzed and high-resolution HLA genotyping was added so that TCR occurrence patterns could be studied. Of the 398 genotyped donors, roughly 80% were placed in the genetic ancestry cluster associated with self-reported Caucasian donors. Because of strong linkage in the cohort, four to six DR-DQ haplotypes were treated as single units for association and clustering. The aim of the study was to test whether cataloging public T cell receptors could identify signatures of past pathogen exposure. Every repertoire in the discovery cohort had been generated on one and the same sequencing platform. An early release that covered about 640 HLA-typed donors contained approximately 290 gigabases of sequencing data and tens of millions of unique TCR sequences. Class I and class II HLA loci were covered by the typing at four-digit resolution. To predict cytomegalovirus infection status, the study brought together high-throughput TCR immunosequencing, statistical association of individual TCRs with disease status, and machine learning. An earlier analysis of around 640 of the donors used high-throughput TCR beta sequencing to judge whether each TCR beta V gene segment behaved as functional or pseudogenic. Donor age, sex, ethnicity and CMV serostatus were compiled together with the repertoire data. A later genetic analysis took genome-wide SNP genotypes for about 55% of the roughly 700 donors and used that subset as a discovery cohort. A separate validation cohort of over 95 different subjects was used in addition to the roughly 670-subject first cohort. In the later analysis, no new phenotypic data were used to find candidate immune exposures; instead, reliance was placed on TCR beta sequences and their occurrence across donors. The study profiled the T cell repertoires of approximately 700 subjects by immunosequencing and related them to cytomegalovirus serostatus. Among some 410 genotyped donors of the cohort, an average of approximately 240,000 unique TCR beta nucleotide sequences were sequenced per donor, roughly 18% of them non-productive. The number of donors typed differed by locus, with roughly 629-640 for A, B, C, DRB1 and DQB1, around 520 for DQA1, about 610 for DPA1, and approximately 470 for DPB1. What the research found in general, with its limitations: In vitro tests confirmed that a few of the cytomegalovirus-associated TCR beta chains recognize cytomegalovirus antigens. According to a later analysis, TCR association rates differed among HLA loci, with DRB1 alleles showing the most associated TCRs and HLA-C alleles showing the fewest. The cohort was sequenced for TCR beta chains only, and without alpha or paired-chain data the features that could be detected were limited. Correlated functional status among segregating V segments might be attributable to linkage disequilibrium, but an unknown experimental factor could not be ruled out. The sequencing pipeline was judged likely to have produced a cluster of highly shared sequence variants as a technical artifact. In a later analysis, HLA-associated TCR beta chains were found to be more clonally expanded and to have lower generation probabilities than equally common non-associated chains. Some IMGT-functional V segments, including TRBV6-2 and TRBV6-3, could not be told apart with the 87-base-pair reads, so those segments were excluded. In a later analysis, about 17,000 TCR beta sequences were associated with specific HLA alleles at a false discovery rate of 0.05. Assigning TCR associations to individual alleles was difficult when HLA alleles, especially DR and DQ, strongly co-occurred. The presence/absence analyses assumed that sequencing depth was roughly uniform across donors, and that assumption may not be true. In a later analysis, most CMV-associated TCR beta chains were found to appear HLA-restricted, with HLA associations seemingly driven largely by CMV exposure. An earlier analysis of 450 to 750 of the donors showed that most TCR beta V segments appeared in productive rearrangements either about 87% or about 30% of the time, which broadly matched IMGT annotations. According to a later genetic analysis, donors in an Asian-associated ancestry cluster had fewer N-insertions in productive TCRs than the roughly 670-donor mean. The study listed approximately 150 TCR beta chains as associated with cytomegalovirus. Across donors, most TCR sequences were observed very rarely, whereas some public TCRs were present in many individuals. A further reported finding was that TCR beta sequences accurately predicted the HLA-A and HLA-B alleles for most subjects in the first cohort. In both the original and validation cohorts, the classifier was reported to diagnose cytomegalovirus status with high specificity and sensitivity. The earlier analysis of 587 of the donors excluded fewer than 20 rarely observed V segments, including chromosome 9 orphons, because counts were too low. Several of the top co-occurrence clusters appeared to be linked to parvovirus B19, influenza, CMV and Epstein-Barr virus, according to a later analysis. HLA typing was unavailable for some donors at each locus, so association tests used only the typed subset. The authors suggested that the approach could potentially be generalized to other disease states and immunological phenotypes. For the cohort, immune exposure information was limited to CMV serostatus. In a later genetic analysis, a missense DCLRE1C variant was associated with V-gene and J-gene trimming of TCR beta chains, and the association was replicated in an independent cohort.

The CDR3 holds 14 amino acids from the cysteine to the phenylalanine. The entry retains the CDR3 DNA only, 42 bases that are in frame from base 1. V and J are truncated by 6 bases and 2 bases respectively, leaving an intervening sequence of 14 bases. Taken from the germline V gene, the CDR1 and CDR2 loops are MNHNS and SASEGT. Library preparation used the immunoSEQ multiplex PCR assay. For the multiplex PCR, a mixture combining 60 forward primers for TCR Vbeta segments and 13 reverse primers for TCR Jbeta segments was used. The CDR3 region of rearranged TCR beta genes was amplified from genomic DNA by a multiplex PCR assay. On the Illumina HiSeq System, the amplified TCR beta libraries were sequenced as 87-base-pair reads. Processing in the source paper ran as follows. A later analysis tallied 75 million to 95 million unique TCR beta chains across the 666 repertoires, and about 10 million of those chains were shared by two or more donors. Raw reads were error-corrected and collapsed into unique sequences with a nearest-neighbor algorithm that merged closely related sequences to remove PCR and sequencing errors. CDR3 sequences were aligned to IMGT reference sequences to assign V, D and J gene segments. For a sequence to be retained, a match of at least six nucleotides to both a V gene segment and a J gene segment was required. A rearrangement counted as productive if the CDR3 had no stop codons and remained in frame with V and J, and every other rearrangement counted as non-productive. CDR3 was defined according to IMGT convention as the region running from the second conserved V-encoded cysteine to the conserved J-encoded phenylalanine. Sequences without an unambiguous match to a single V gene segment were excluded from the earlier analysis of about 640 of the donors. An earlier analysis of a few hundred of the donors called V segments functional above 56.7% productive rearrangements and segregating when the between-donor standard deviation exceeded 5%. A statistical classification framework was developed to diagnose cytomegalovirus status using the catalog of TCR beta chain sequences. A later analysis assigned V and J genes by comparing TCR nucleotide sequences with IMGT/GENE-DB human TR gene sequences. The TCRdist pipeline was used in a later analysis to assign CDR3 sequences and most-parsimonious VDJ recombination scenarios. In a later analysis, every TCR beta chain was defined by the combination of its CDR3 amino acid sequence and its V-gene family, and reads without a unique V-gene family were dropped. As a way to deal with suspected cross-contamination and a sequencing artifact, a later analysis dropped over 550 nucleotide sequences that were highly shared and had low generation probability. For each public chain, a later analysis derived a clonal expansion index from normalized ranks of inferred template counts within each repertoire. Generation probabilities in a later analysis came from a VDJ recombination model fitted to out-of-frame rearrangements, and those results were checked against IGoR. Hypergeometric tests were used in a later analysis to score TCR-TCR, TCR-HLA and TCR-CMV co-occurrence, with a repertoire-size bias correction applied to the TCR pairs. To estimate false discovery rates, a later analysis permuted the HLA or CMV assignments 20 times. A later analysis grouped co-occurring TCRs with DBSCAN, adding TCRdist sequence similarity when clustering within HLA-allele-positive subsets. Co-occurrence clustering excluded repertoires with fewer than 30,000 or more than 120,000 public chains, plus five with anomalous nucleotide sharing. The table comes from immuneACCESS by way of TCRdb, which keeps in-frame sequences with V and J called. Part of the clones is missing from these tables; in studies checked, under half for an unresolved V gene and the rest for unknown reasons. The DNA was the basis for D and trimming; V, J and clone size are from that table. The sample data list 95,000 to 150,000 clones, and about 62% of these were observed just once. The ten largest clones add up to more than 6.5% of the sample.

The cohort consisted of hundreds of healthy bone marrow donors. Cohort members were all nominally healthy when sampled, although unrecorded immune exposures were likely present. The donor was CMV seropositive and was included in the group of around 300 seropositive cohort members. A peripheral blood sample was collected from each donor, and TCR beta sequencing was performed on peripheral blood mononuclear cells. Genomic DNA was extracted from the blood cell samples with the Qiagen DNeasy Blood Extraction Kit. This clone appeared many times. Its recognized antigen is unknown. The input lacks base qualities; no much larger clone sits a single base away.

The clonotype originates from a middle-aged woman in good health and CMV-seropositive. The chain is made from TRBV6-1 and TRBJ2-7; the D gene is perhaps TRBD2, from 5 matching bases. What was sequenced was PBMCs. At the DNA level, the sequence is TGTGCCAGCAGAATAACCCGGGGAGCCTACGAGCAGTACTTC. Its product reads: CASRITRGAYEQYF.